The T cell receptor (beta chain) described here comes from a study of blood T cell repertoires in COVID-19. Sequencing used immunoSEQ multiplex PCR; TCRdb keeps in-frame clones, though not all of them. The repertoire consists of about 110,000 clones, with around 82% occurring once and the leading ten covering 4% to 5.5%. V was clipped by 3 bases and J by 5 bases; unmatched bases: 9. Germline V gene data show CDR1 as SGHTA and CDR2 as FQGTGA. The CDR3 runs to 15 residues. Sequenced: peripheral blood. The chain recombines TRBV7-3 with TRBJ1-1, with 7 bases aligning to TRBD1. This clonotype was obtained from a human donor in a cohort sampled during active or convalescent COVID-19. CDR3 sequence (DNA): TGTGCCAGCAGCTTGATCGGGACAGAAGGGACTGAAGCTTTCTTT. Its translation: CASSLIGTEGTEAFF.